Sequencing of this TCR beta chain was carried out in a study of T cell repertoires in cytomegalovirus infection. Study summary: Epitope selection comprised recently identified HLA-C-restricted CMV epitopes and well-studied HLA-B-restricted CMV epitopes. General study results and limits: CMV-specific TCR beta clonotypes restricted by HLA-C were the ones dominating the ex vivo response. Cumulative public TCR beta family frequency identified CMV carriers with the relevant HLA.

TCRdb reprocessed the reads with MiXCR, giving one entry per CDR3 protein. The sample shows hundreds of thousands of distinct CDR3 sequences, 25% to 35% of them seen only once. This clonotype was detected a few times. The antigen remains unidentified. There are 15 residues in the CDR3. Germline CDR1 and CDR2: DFQATT and SNEGSKA (reference sequence). The germline V and J ends were trimmed by 0 bases and 7 bases, with 16 bases remaining between them. This sequence originates from a human donor in good health (CMV status not recorded). Some clones in this sample may be carry-over from other donors' samples. The material was cultured PBMCs, obtained from culture after CMV antigen stimulation. The chain has TRBV20-1 and TRBJ2-1; D could derive from TRBD1 or TRBD2 (5 bases each). The CDR3 bases are TGCAGTGCTAGAGATGAGGGGACCATGGGGAATGAGCAGTTCTTC. Translating it yields CSARDEGTMGNEQFF.